A few counts support the clone carrying this TCR beta chain. Its antigen is undetermined. The data were taken from a study of OX40 agonist ivuxolimab in advanced cancers. Study outcomes and limitations: The antigen specificity of the peripheral T cells (those that were expanded) was not determined. Average numbers of expanded clones were greater in CD8+ T cells than in CD4+. Clones of CD4+ and CD8+ blood T cells grew by week 6 at doses of 0.1 to 3.0 mg/kg.

Clones were sequenced by immunoSEQ multiplex PCR, and TCRdb holds only the in-frame ones, with some missing. Altogether about 62,000 clones are present, approximately 79% being singletons, with the ten largest covering roughly a tenth. Germline CDR1 reads MGHRA; CDR2 reads YSYEKL. Trimming took 3 bases from V and 0 from J, leaving 20 bases between them. This CDR3 comprises 18 residues. Blood got drawn at baseline, again on cycle 4 day 1, and then on cycle 7 day 1. The rearrangement links TRBV4-1 to TRBJ1-1, with TRBD1 as a possible D gene (5 bases). The sample was CD4+ or CD8+ T cells sorted from blood, taken in a trial of the OX40 agonist ivuxolimab. This clonotype originated in an adult with an advanced solid tumor such as melanoma, head and neck, liver or kidney cancer. CDR3 amino acids: CASSHRTGPGIMNTEAFF. The CDR3 coding sequence is TGCGCCAGCAGCCATAGAACCGGGCCAGGGATTATGAACACTGAAGCTTTCTTT.